Given below is one T cell receptor (beta chain) in context. This entry comes from a study of blood T cell repertoires in COVID-19. About the research overall: Acute-phase and convalescent COVID-19 samples originated in the United States, Italy and Spain. Nucleic acid was either cDNA or gDNA, and it came from T cells, B-cell-depleted T cells, or PBMCs.

Recruited during active infection, patients (from Seattle) were subsequently followed longitudinally. The germline V gene has CDR1 LGHDT and CDR2 YNNKEL (reference sequence). This CDR3 is 16 amino acids long. After removal of 4 bases from V and 8 bases from J, the junction contained 8 bases not matched to a gene. Original handling: Scientists estimated how many nucleated cells there were by amplifying reference gene primers. Clones were read by immunoSEQ multiplex PCR, and TCRdb kept only the in-frame ones, dropping some. V, J and clone size are taken as reported in that table, and D and trimming were inferred from the DNA itself. The sample comprises some 240,000 clones, more than 75% of which are singletons, and roughly 5.5% rests with the top ten.

The sequencing sample was made of peripheral blood. The chain joins TRBV3-1 (or the pseudogene TRBV3-2) to TRBJ2-1; 13 nucleotides align to TRBD2. The clonotype comes from a woman in her 70s with COVID-19, enrolled during active disease. As DNA, the CDR3 is TGTGCCAGCAGCCTACGGACTAGCGGGAGAACCCATGAGCAGTTCTTC. Translated: CASSLRTSGRTHEQFF.